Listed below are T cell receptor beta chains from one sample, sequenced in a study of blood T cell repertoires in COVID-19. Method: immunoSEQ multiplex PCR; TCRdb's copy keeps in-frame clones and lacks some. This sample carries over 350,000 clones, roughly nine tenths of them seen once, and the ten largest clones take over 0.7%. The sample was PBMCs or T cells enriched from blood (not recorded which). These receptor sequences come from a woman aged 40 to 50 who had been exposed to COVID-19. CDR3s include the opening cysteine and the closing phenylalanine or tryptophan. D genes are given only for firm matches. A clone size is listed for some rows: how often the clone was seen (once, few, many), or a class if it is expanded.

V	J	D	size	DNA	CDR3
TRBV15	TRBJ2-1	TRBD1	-	TGTGCCACCAGCAGAGGCACAGGGGCCTGGAATGAGCAGTTCTTC	CATSRGTGAWNEQFF
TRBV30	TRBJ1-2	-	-	TGTGCCTGGAAGTTGGACAAAGGCTACACCTTC	CAWKLDKGYTF
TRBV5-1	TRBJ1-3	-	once	TGCGCCAGCAGCTTACAGTCCTCTGGAAACACCATATATTTT	CASSLQSSGNTIYF
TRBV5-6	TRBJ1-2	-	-	TGTGCCAGCAGCTTTTCGCGGGGGCCTGCGATGGGTCGTAACTATGGCTACACCTTC	CASSFSRGPAMGRNYGYTF
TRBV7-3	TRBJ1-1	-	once	TGTGCCAGCAGCTTAAGTTCGACAGGCACTGAAGCTTTCTTT	CASSLSSTGTEAFF
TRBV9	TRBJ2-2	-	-	TGTGCCAGCAGCGTAGAGGGGATAAACACCGGGGAGCTGTTTTTT	CASSVEGINTGELFF
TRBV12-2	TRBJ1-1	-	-	TGTGCAAGTCGCTTGAGGGACAGGGGATGGAACACTGAAGCTTTCTTT	CASRLRDRGWNTEAFF
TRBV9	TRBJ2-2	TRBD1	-	TGTGCCAGCAGCGCGGGACAGGGTTTGAACACCGGGGAGCTGTTTTTT	CASSAGQGLNTGELFF
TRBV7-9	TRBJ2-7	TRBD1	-	TGTGCCAGCTTCGATACAGGGGGCGGGAACGAGCAGTACTTC	CASFDTGGGNEQYF
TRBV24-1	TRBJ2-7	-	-	TGTGCCACCAGTTACAGGAGCTCCTACGAGCAGTACTTC	CATSYRSSYEQYF
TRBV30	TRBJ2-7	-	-	TGTGCCTGGAGTACGGGTCACGGGTACGAGCAGTACTTC	CAWSTGHGYEQYF
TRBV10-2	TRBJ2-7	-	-	TGCGCCAGCAGACAGGTACTAACCTACGAGCAGTACTTC	CASRQVLTYEQYF
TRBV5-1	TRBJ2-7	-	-	TGCGCCAGCAGCGGCGGGATATCCTACGAGCAGTACTTC	CASSGGISYEQYF
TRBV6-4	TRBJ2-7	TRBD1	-	TGTGCCAGCAGTGAATTCCAGGGGGTCGAGCAGTACTTC	CASSEFQGVEQYF
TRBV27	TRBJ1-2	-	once	TGTGCCAGCAGTTTCATGGGGGGGAGCTATGGCTACACCTTC	CASSFMGGSYGYTF
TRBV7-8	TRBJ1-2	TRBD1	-	TGTGCCAGCAGCACCCGGACAGGGAATAACTACACCTTC	CASSTRTGNNYTF
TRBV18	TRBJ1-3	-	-	TGTGCCAGCTCACCCGAGTCTGGAAACACCATATATTTT	CASSPESGNTIYF
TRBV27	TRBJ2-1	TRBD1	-	TGTGCCAGCAGTTTATCGTGGACAGGGAATTATGAGCAGTTCTTC	CASSLSWTGNYEQFF
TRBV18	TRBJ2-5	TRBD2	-	TGTGCCAGCTCGCGTGGGACTAGTCCAGAGACCCAGTACTTC	CASSRGTSPETQYF
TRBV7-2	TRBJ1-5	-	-	TGTGCCAGCAGCTTAACAGGGCAGGGTCAGCCCCAGCATTTT	CASSLTGQGQPQHF
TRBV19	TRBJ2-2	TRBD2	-	TGTGCCAGTAGGGTAGCGGGCACCGGGGAGCTGTTTTTT	CASRVAGTGELFF
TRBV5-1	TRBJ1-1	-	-	TGCGCCAGCACCTTCGGGGGTGTGAACACTGAAGCTTTCTTT	CASTFGGVNTEAFF
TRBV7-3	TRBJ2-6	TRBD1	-	TGTGCCAGCAGCTTACGAACAGGGGTCTCTGGGGCCAACGTCCTGACTTTC	CASSLRTGVSGANVLTF
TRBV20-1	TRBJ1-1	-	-	TGCAGTGCCCCTCGTGACACTGAAGCTTTCTTT	CSAPRDTEAFF
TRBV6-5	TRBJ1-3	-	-	TGTGCCAGCAGCCAGACAGGTTCCGGAAACACCATATATTTT	CASSQTGSGNTIYF
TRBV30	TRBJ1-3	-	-	TGTGCCTGGAGTGCGAGCTCTGGAAACACCATATATTTT	CAWSASSGNTIYF
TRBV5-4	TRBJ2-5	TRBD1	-	TGTGCCAGCAGACCATGGACAGGGGGAGAGACCCAGTACTTC	CASRPWTGGETQYF
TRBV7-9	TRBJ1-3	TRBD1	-	TGTGCCAGCAGCCAAGACAGGGGACGGGGAAACACCATATATTTT	CASSQDRGRGNTIYF
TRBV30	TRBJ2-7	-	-	TGTGCCTGGAGTCCGGGATACTCCTACGAGCAGTACTTC	CAWSPGYSYEQYF